The following is a T cell receptor (beta chain) sequence with its context. The antigen is unknown. It was with random hexamers that 0.5 to 1 ug RNA was reverse transcribed. Multiplex PCR with immunoSEQ amplified the TCR beta CDR3 across 54 Vbeta and 13 Jbeta. TCRdb reprocessed the immunoSEQ multiplex PCR reads via MiXCR and lists one record per CDR3 protein. Here the sample spans approximately 150,000 distinct CDR3 sequences, roughly 94% being singletons. This specimen belongs to a study of CD8 T cells in Susac syndrome. Study-level findings and limits: A relatively small number of individuals underwent TCR sequencing and HLA analysis.

With 6 bases removed from V and 4 bases from J, the gap between germline ends came to 15 bases. The CDR3 covers 13 residues. CDR1 and CDR2 from the germline V gene are SQVTM and ANQGSEA. TCR beta sequencing covered blood CD8+ and CD4+ T cells. FACS enriched CD8+ TEMRA cells, while bulk CD8+ and CD4+ were negatively isolated. The TCR comes from a human donor with multiple sclerosis. The rearrangement links TRBV29-1 to TRBJ1-2; maybe TRBD1 (5 bases). The sample comprised CD4+ T cells from PBMCs. CDR3 sequence reads: CSVGTDFSYGYTF. The CDR3 DNA reads as TGCAGCGTCGGGACGGATTTTTCCTATGGCTACACCTTC.